Below are 20 T cell receptor beta chains sequenced from a single sample in a study of control samples from healthy donors and cancer patients. The data were produced by immunoSEQ multiplex PCR, yet TCRdb's version contains in-frame clones alone and is incomplete. The data hold about 180,000 clones, with approximately 92% observed a single time. Sequences were obtained from blood. Source of these receptors: a woman aged 40 to 50 in good health.

The chain couples TRBV12-3 or TRBV12-4 to TRBJ2-5, with a tentative D call TRBD1 (5 bases). V dropped 5 bases and J dropped 4 bases, with 11 bases sitting between them. The CDR3 runs to 13 residues. This CDR3 is CASSADTGETQYF. CDR3 DNA: TGTGCCAGCAGTGCGGACACTGGAGAGACCCAGTACTTC.

This clone was seen more than once but under ten times. The DNA for the CDR3 is TGTGCCAGCAGCGTAGCTGGGACTAGCGGAGACTACGAGCAGTACTTC. It specifies CASSVAGTSGDYEQYF. The V and J genes are TRBV9 and TRBJ2-7, with 11 bases fitting TRBD2. Germline loops: CDR1 SGDLS, CDR2 YYNGEE. After removal of 0 bases from V and 3 bases from J, the junction contained 5 bases not matched to a gene. The CDR3 contains 16 residues.

The rearrangement uses TRBV7-3 and TRBJ2-1; TRBD2 matches at 8 bases. Per the germline V gene, CDR1 is SGHTA and CDR2 is FQGTGA. The CDR3 is 15 residues long. V lost 6 bases to trimming and J lost 7 bases; unmatched junction nucleotides: 11. The CDR3 sequence is CASSFGLARLNEQFF. For the CDR3, the DNA is TGTGCCAGCAGTTTCGGACTAGCCAGACTGAATGAGCAGTTCTTC.

The chain employs TRBV3-1 (or the pseudogene TRBV3-2) and TRBJ1-2, with a tentative D call TRBD1 (6 bases). V was trimmed by 0 bases and J by 3 bases, leaving 17 bases between them. Germline-derived CDR1 and CDR2 are LGHDT and YNNKEL (reference sequence). This CDR3 is 17 amino acids long. Here the CDR3 DNA reads TGTGCCAGCAGCCAAGATGGTTGGGGGGCAGTTGACTATGGCTACACCTTC. Translated: CASSQDGWGAVDYGYTF.

This chain connects TRBV25-1 to TRBJ1-3, with D maybe TRBD1 (5 bases). V lost 6 bases and J 1 base, leaving 10 bases between the germline ends. Germline CDR1 reads MGHDK; CDR2 reads SYGVNS. The CDR3 is made up of 14 amino acids. The CDR3 reads CASRNGGSGNTIYF. In nucleotides, the CDR3 is TGTGCCAGCAGGAACGGGGGTTCTGGAAACACCATATATTTT.

This clone has just one count. The chain carries TRBV7-6 and TRBJ1-6; D gene uncertain. V dropped 1 base and J dropped 5 bases, with 15 bases sitting between them. In germline, CDR1 is SGHVS, CDR2 FNYEAQ. The CDR3 covers 17 residues. CDR3 bases: TGTGCCAGCAGCTTAGGGAGGAGGGAAATCAATAATTCACCCCTCCACTTT. As protein: CASSLGRREINNSPLHF.

This clone showed up just a few times. The rearrangement joins TRBV4-1 to TRBJ2-1; D call uncertain. Per germline, CDR1 MGHRA and CDR2 YSYEKL. This CDR3 is 15 amino acids long. V dropped 0 bases and J dropped 0 bases, with 6 bases sitting between them. The CDR3 DNA is TGCGCCAGCAGCCAAGATGGGGACTCCTACAATGAGCAGTTCTTC. Protein product: CASSQDGDSYNEQFF.

This chain connects TRBV7-8 to TRBJ2-7; the D gene is possibly TRBD1 (5 bases). Trimming shortened V by 4 bases and J by 2 bases, and 15 bases separated the two germline ends. The CDR3 spans 15 residues. Germline CDR1 and CDR2: SGHVS and FQNEAQ. CDR3 residues: CASSSPYRTTYEQYF. In DNA form, the CDR3 reads TGTGCCAGCAGCTCACCATACAGGACAACCTACGAGCAGTACTTC.

The chain recombines TRBV7-9 with TRBJ2-7; D ambiguous. This CDR3 comprises 13 residues. CDR1 is SEHNR, CDR2 FQNEAQ, per germline (reference sequence). V shed 5 bases and J shed 6 bases, with 14 bases lying between them. In nucleotides, the CDR3 is TGTGCCAGCAGCCCGTATGCGGCACTCGAGCAGTACTTC. The encoded protein is CASSPYAALEQYF.

V usage is TRBV15 and J usage is TRBJ2-5, with TRBD1 identical over 10 bases. The CDR3 extends over 14 amino acids. From germline, CDR1 is LNHNV and CDR2 YYDKDF (reference sequence). V lost 3 bases, J lost 2 bases, and 0 bases stayed unmatched. Here the CDR3 DNA reads TGTGCCACCAGCAGGGACAGGGGGCAAGAGACCCAGTACTTC. Translation: CATSRDRGQETQYF.

The chain recombines TRBV27 with TRBJ2-7; 9 nucleotides line up with TRBD2. The CDR3 is 14 amino acids. Germline V gene sequence: CDR1 MNHEY, CDR2 SMNVEV (reference sequence). Trimming cost V 3 bases and J 4 bases; bases outside gene matches: 4. The CDR3 DNA reads as TGTGCCAGCAGTTTCGGGACTAGCCTTTACGAGCAGTACTTC. This sequence encodes CASSFGTSLYEQYF.

On this clone itself: The CDR3 ends on some other residue instead of the conserved phenylalanine or tryptophan, so this is likely a read error. The limits of the CDR3 on the DNA are not certain, so only TCRdb's listed CDR3 is given. CDR3 amino acids: CASSQTSEGGTRGV. V is TRBV7-8 and J is TRBJ1-1. The CDR3 is 14 residues long, counting both termini. Germline V gives CDR1 SGHVS, CDR2 FQNEAQ.

The V gene is TRBV23-1, the J gene TRBJ1-5, with D maybe TRBD1 (5 bases). TRBV23-1 is an ORF, with its function uncertain. Between the trimmed V and J ends, which lost 8 bases and 0 bases, there was a span of 14 bases. The CDR3 runs 15 residues. CDR3 amino acids: CASLHPGGSNQPQHF. In DNA, the CDR3 is TGCGCCAGCCTCCACCCCGGGGGTAGCAATCAGCCCCAGCATTTT.

CDR3 in amino acids: CASSRLAGMNEQYF. The CDR3 coding sequence is TGTGCCAGTAGTCGGCTAGCGGGGATGAACGAGCAGTACTTC. V gene TRBV19 combines with J gene TRBJ2-7, with 9 bases that match TRBD2. V lost 5 bases to trimming and J lost 5 bases; unmatched junction nucleotides: 7. CDR3 size: 14 residues. Germline-derived CDR1 and CDR2 are LNHDA and SQIVND (reference sequence).

V is TRBV25-1 and J is TRBJ2-7, with D possibly TRBD1 on 5 matching bases. Germline V lookup: CDR1 MGHDK, CDR2 SYGVNS. The CDR3 contains 15 residues. Trimming took 1 base from V and 2 from J, leaving 12 bases between them. The CDR3 DNA follows: TGTGCCAGCAGTGAATCCGGACACGCGGCCTACGAGCAGTACTTC. This codes for CASSESGHAAYEQYF.

The J gene is TRBJ1-4, the V gene TRBV4-1; TRBD1 matches at 7 bases. The CDR3 covers 16 residues. J lost 6 bases, V lost 0 bases, and 7 bases had no gene match. CDR1 is MGHRA, CDR2 YSYEKL, per germline. The CDR3 spells CASSQDRTGEHEKLFF. The CDR3 DNA reads as TGCGCCAGCAGCCAAGATAGAACAGGGGAACATGAAAAACTGTTTTTT.

The rearrangement links TRBV19 to TRBJ1-2; D gene ambiguous. The V and J ends lost 0 bases and 8 bases respectively, with 10 bases between them. Germline CDR1 LNHDA, CDR2 SQIVND (reference sequence). The CDR3 runs 13 residues. In DNA form, the CDR3 reads TGTGCCAGTAGTATAGAGGCCACGCGCGGCTACACCTTC. Translated: CASSIEATRGYTF.

J is TRBJ1-5 and V is TRBV6-6, with D perhaps TRBD1 (5 bases). CDR1 and CDR2 (germline): MNHNY, SVGAGI (reference sequence). This CDR3 is built from 14 residues. Trimming took 7 bases from V and 1 from J, leaving 11 bases between them. CDR3 bases: TGTGCCAGCATCGACGGGGGAAGCAATCAGCCCCAGCATTTT. Translation: CASIDGGSNQPQHF.

V usage is TRBV6-4 and J usage is TRBJ1-6; perhaps TRBD1 as D (5 bases). In germline, CDR1 is MRHNA, CDR2 SNTAGT. Trimming removed 5 bases at V and 8 bases at J, with 10 bases between. The CDR3 length is 13 residues. CDR3 region: CASSWDGYSPLHF. The DNA of the CDR3 is TGTGCCAGCAGTTGGGACGGTTATTCACCCCTCCACTTT.

This clone was counted at least ten times. The J gene is TRBJ1-6, the V gene TRBV9; 11 positions match TRBD1. Germline-derived CDR1 and CDR2 are SGDLS and YYNGEE. CDR3 length: 15 amino acids. The V and J ends lost 3 bases and 7 bases, in that order; junction bases with no gene match: 3. The DNA of the CDR3 is TGTGCCAGCAGCGCCGGACAGGGGGCGAATTCACCCCTCCACTTT. Its protein product is CASSAGQGANSPLHF.